Below, 14 T cell receptor beta chains from the same sample are listed, as sequenced in a study of human T cells and chemical hapten exposure. In TCRdb, the RACE reads were re-called with MiXCR into one record per CDR3 protein. The sample holds tens of thousands of distinct CDR3 sequences, 10% to 15% seen once. Documented time point: patch test 3, about 24 weeks after DPC sensitization. Treatment described: therapeutic diphenylcyclopropenone sensitization with weekly scalp DPC. The specimen was whole blood, collected in connection with sensitization to the hapten diphenylcyclopropenone (DPC). The receptor source for this set is a woman aged 50 to 60 with alopecia areata. Some clones in this sample may be carry-over from other donors' samples.

This clonotype was observed a handful of times. This chain connects TRBV2 to TRBJ2-1; D is uncertain. CDR1 is SNHLY and CDR2 is FYNNEI in the germline V gene. This CDR3 spans 12 amino acids. V shed 8 bases and J shed 10 bases, with 15 bases lying between them. For the CDR3, the DNA is TGTGCCAGCGAGGCTACCGAAAGGGAGCAGTTCTTC. It codes for CASEATEREQFF.

This clonotype was detected ten times or more. V usage is TRBV10-2 and J usage is TRBJ2-7; D tentatively reads TRBD1 or TRBD2 (5 bases each). Trimming left V 5 bases short and J 3 bases short, with 11 bases between. This CDR3 has 13 residues. CDR1 is WSHSY, CDR2 SAAADI, per germline. The CDR3 reads CASSSGAFYEQYF. The CDR3 region has the DNA TGCGCCAGCAGTTCCGGGGCCTTCTACGAGCAGTACTTC.

For the CDR3, the DNA is TGTGCCAGTAGTCTCACCAATCAGCCCCAGCATTTT. Amino acids: CASSLTNQPQHF. The chain uses TRBV19 and TRBJ1-5; D gene unclear. Germline loops: CDR1 LNHDA, CDR2 SQIVND (reference sequence). Trimming cost V 5 bases and J 3 bases, with 5 bases left between them. There are 12 residues in the CDR3.

The sample holds many counts of this clonotype. This chain connects TRBV5-1 to TRBJ2-2, with 7 bases identical to TRBD1. The CDR3 contains 16 residues. V trimming: 4 bases; J trimming: 3 bases; junction bases outside the gene matches: 9. CDR1 and CDR2 (germline): SGHRS, YFSETQ. For the CDR3, the DNA is TGCGCCAGCAGCCACGACAGGGTTGGGGACACCGGGGAGCTGTTTTTT. This encodes CASSHDRVGDTGELFF.

This chain joins TRBV24-1 and TRBJ2-1, with D possibly matching TRBD1 (5 bases). Germline CDR1 reads KGHDR; CDR2 reads SFDVKD. This CDR3 region has 14 residues. Deletions cut 6 bases from V and 5 bases from J, with 13 bases between. The CDR3 sequence is CATSSVGPHNEQFF. The DNA for the CDR3 is TGTGCCACCAGTTCAGTGGGGCCCCACAATGAGCAGTTCTTC.

This clonotype was seen a few times. V usage is TRBV28 and J usage is TRBJ1-2, with no clear D. Trimming cost V 5 bases and J 2 bases, with 3 bases left between them. This CDR3 comprises 11 residues. Germline CDR1 and CDR2: MDHEN and SYDVKM. CDR3 sequence (DNA): TGTGCCAGCAGTCAGAACTATGGCTACACCTTC. Translating it yields CASSQNYGYTF.

This clonotype was detected ten times or more. At one end the junction does not follow the germline gene, possibly because of a read error. The rearrangement joins TRBV7-8 to TRBJ1-1; D is ambiguous. Germline V gene lookup returns CDR1 SGHVS and CDR2 FQNEAQ. This CDR3 is 15 amino acids long. CDR3 loop: CASSLLLGRNSEAFF. The CDR3, as DNA: TGTGCCAGCAGCCTGTTGTTGGGCAGGAACTCTGAAGCTTTCTTT.

In its sample, this clonotype was seen many times. The chain links TRBV7-2 to TRBJ2-7; D not certain. V was clipped by 3 bases and J by 5 bases, with 11 bases between them. The CDR3 sequence is 13 residues long. Germline values: CDR1 SGHTA, CDR2 FQGNSA. Here the CDR3 reads CASSFRTWNEQYF. The CDR3 bases are TGTGCCAGCAGCTTCCGGACCTGGAACGAGCAGTACTTC.

This clonotype was seen at least ten times. This sequence joins TRBV20-1 and TRBJ1-2; D gene unclear. Per germline, CDR1 DFQATT and CDR2 SNEGSKA (reference sequence). V was clipped by 6 bases and J by 0 bases, with 8 bases between them. The CDR3 is made up of 12 amino acids. The CDR3 DNA reads as TGCAGTGCAACAATAGCTAACTATGGCTACACCTTC. Amino acids: CSATIANYGYTF.

This clonotype appeared a few times. V usage is TRBV24-1 and J usage is TRBJ2-3, with D possibly matching TRBD2 (6 bases). Germline V gene sequence: CDR1 KGHDR, CDR2 SFDVKD. V dropped 9 bases and J dropped 1 base, with 13 bases sitting between them. The CDR3 is made up of 14 amino acids. The CDR3 region has the DNA TGTGCCACCGAGAGCGGGTCCGGCACAGATACGCAGTATTTT. Translation: CATESGSGTDTQYF.

In DNA, the CDR3 is TGCAGTGCTAGGCCCCGGAGCAGGGAACGCACAGATACGCAGTATTTT. Its protein product is CSARPRSRERTDTQYF. J is TRBJ2-3 and V is TRBV20-1; a possible D gene is TRBD1 (5 bases). The V gene's germline CDR1 is DFQATT and CDR2 SNEGSKA (reference sequence). With 3 bases removed from V and 1 base from J, the gap between germline ends came to 17 bases. The CDR3 is 16 amino acids.

The chain has TRBV4-1 and TRBJ1-1, with D perhaps matching TRBD1 (5 bases). The V gene lost 6 bases and the J gene lost 3 bases, with 14 bases spanning the gap. From germline, CDR1 is MGHRA and CDR2 YSYEKL. The CDR3 consists of 14 residues. The CDR3 loop reads CASRVRRGDTEAFF. CDR3 sequence (DNA): TGCGCCAGCAGGGTTCGCCGGGGGGACACTGAAGCTTTCTTT.

The chain employs TRBV20-1 and TRBJ2-1; the match to TRBD2 covers 8 bases. The CDR3 has 16 residues. The J segment lost 7 bases and the V segment lost 5 bases, leaving 16 bases of the junction unmatched. Per the germline V gene, CDR1 is DFQATT and CDR2 is SNEGSKA (reference sequence). This CDR3 is CSAQDPSGRGRNEQFF. Written as DNA, the CDR3 is TGCAGTGCTCAAGACCCAAGCGGGAGAGGTAGGAATGAGCAGTTCTTC.

This clonotype was recorded at least ten times. The V call is TRBV18, the J call TRBJ2-6; tentative D call: TRBD1 (6 bases). Germline-derived CDR1 and CDR2 are KGHSH and LQKENI. V lost 3 bases and J lost 2, with 11 bases in between. CDR3 length equals 16 residues. CDR3 bases: TGTGCCAGCTCACCGGGGGCGGTGACTGGGGCCAACGTCCTGACTTTC. Its protein is CASSPGAVTGANVLTF.